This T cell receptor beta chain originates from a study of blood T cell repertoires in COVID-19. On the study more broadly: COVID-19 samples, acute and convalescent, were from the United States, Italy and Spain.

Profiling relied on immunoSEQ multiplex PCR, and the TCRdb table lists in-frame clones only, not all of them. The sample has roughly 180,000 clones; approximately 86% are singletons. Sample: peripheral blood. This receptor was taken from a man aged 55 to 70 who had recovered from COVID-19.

This CDR3 is CASSEGLATGELFF. The CDR3, as DNA: TGTGCCAGCAGTGAAGGACTAGCCACCGGGGAGCTGTTTTTT. The chain combines TRBV2 with TRBJ2-2, with 7 nucleotides matching TRBD2. Germline-derived CDR1 and CDR2 are SNHLY and FYNNEI. This CDR3 is built from 14 residues. V gave up 1 base and J gave up 4 bases; unmatched junction bases: 0.